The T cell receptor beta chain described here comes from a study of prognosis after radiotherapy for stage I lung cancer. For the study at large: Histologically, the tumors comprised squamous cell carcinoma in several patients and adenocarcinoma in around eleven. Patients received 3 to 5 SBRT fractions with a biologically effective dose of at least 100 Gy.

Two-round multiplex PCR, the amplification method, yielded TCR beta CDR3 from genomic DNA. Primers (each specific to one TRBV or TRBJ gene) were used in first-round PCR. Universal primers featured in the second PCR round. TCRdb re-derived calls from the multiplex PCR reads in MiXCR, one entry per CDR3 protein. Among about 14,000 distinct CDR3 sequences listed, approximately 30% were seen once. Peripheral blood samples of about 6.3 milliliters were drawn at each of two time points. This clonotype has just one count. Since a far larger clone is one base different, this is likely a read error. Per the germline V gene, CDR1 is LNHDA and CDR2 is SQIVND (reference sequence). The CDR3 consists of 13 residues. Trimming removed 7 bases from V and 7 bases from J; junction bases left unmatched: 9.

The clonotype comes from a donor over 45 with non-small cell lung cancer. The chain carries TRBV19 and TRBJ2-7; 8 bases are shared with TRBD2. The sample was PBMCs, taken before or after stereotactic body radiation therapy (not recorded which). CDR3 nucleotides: TGTGCCAGTAATAGCGGGGTTTGGGATGAGCAGTACTTC. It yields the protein CASNSGVWDEQYF.